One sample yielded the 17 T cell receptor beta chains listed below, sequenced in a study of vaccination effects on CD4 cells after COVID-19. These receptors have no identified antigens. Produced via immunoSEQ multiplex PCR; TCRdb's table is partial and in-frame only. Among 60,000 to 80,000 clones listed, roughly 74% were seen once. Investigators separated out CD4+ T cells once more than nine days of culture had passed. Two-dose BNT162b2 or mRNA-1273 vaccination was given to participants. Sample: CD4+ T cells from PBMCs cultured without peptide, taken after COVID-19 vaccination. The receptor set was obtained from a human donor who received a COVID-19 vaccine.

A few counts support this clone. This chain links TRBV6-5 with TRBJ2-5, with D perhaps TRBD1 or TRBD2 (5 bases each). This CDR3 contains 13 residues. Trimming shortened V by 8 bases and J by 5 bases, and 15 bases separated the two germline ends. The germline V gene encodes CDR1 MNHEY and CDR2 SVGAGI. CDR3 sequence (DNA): TGTGCCAGCCGAAGTCTAGCAGGGGAGACCCAGTACTTC. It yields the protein CASRSLAGETQYF.

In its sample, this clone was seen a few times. The CDR3 DNA is TGTGCCAGCAGCCGTGACGGTCGTAATGAAAAACTGTTTTTT. This encodes CASSRDGRNEKLFF. V usage is TRBV5-8 and J usage is TRBJ1-4; unclear D gene. Trimming pared 4 bases from V and 4 bases from J, leaving 11 bases between. The CDR3 runs to 14 residues. Germline V lookup: CDR1 SGHTS, CDR2 YDEGEE. Full variable domain (rest looked up from reference TRBV5-8 and TRBJ1-4): EAGVTQSPTHLIKTRGQQATLRCSPISGHTSVYWYQQALGLGLQFLLWYDEGEERNRGNFPPRFSGRQFPNYSSELNVNALELEDSALYLCASSRDGRNEKLFFGSGTQLSVL.

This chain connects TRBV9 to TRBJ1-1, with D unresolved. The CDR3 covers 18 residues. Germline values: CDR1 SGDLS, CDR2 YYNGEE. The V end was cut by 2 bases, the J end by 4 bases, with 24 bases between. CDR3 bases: TGTGCCAGCAGCGTCTCCAGGACGCAAACCACGGAGGGCACTGAAGCTTTCTTT. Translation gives CASSVSRTQTTEGTEAFF.

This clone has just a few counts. CDR3 sequence reads: CASSQVQGANYGYTF. DNA for the CDR3: TGTGCCAGCAGCCAAGTCCAGGGAGCTAACTATGGCTACACCTTC. V usage is TRBV3-1 (or the pseudogene TRBV3-2) and J usage is TRBJ1-2; D possibly corresponds to TRBD1 (5 bases). V was pared by 1 base and J by 0 bases, with 9 bases between. The CDR3 contains 15 residues. Germline CDR1 and CDR2: LGHDT and YNNKEL (reference sequence).

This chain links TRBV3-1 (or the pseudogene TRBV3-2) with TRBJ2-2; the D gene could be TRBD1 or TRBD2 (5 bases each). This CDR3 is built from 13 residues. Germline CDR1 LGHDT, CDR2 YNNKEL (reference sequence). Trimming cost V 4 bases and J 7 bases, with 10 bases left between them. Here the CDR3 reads CASSRRDLGELFF. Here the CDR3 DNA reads TGTGCCAGCAGCCGCCGGGACCTCGGGGAGCTGTTTTTT.

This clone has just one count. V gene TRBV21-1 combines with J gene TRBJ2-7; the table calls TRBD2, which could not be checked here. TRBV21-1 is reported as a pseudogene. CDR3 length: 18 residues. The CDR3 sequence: CASSKRSVRGTDSYEQYV. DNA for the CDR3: TGTGCCAGCAGCAAAAGAAGTGTCCGGGGGACGGACTCCTACGAGCAGTACGTC.

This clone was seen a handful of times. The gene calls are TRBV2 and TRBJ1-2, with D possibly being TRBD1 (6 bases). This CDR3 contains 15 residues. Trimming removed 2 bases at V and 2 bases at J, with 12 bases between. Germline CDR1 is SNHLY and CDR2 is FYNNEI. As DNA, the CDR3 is TGTGCCAGCAGTGAAAGGATCAGGGGAAACTATGGCTACACCTTC. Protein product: CASSERIRGNYGYTF.

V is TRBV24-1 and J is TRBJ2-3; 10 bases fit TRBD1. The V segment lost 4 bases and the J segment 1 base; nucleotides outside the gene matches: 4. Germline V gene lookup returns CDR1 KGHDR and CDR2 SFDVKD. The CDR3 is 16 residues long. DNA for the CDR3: TGTGCCACCAGTGAGCCCGGGACAGGGGGCACAGATACGCAGTATTTT. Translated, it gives CATSEPGTGGTDTQYF.

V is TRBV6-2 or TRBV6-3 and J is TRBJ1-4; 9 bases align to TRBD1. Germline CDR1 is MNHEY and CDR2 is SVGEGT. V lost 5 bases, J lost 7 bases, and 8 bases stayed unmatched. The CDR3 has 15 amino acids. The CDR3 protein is CASSNPGQGREKLFF. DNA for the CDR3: TGTGCCAGCAGTAACCCGGGACAGGGACGTGAAAAACTGTTTTTT.

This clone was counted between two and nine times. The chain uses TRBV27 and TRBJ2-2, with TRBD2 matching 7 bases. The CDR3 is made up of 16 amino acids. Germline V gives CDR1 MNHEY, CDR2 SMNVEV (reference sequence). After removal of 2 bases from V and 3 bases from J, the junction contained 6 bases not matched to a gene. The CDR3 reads CASSLAAGRDTGELFF. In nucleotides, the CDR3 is TGTGCCAGCAGTTTAGCCGCAGGGAGGGACACCGGGGAGCTGTTTTTT.

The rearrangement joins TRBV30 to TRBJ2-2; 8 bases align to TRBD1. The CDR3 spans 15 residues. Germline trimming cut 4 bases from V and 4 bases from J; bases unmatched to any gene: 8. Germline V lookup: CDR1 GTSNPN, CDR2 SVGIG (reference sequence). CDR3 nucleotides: TGTGCCTGGACTACAGGGGGATCGAGCACCGGGGAGCTGTTTTTT. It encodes CAWTTGGSSTGELFF.

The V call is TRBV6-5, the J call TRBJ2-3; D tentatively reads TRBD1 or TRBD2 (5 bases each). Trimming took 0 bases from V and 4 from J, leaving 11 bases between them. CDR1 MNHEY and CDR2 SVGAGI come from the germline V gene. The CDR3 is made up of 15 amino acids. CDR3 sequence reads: CASSYSLGVSDTQYF. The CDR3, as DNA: TGTGCCAGCAGTTACTCGCTGGGGGTTTCAGATACGCAGTATTTT.

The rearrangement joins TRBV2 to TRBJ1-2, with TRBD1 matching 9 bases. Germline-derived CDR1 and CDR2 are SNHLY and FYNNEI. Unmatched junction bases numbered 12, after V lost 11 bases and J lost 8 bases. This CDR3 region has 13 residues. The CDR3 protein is CACMTTGGGGYTF. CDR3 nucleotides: TGTGCCTGCATGACGACAGGGGGAGGAGGCTACACCTTC. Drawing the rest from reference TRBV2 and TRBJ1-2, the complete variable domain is EPEVTQTPSHQVTQMGQEVILRCVPISNHLYFYWYRQILGQKVEFLVSFYNNEISEKSEIFDDQFSVERPDGSNFTLKIRSTKLEDSAMYFCACMTTGGGGYTFGSGTRLTVV.

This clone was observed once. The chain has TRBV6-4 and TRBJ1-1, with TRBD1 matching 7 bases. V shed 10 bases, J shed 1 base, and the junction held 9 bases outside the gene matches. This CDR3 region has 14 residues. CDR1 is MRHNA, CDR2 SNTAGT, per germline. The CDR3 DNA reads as TGTGCCACTCGTTTCTCAGGGGGGAACACTGAAGCTTTCTTT. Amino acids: CATRFSGGNTEAFF.

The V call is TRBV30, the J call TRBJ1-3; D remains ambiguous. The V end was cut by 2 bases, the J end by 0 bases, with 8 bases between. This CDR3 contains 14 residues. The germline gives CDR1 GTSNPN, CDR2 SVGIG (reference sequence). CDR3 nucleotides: TGTGCCTGGAGTATCCGGCTCTCTGGAAACACCATATATTTT. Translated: CAWSIRLSGNTIYF.

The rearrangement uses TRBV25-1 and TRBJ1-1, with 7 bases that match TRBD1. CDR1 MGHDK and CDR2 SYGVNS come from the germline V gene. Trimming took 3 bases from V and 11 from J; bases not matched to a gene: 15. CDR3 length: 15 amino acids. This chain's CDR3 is CASSEPQGLNTGAFF. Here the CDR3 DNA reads TGTGCCAGCAGTGAGCCACAGGGGTTGAACACTGGGGCTTTCTTT.

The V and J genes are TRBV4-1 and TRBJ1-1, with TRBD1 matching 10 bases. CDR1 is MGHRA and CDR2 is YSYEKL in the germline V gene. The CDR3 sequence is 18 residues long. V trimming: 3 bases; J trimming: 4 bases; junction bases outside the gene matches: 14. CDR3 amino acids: CASSQPGQGIELGTEAFF. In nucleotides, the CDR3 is TGCGCCAGCAGCCAGCCGGGACAGGGGATAGAGTTGGGCACTGAAGCTTTCTTT.